This T cell receptor (beta chain) was found in a study of CD8+CD57+ T cells in acquired aplastic anemia. For CDR3 and TCR beta VDJ profiling, genomic DNA was the template used. TCRdb recomputed calls from the reads with MiXCR, one row per CDR3 protein. The sample gives roughly 250,000 distinct CDR3 sequences, roughly 82% of which show up once; about two fifths is in the top ten. Notes on the study in general: Some 31 CD8+ CDR3 sequences were shared between patients and controls.

Whoever was chosen for sequencing had shown CD8+CD57+ cell expansion by flow cytometry. Patients uniformly had severe acquired aplastic anemia. As regards this clonotype: Its target is unknown. One junction end does not reproduce the germline sequence, and a read error may be involved.

CDR1 is DFQATT, CDR2 SNEGSKA, per germline (reference sequence). The CDR3 is 8 amino acids. Source material: sorted CD4+, CD8+, or CD8+CD57+ T cells (not recorded which) from PBMCs. This TCR came from a human donor with aplastic anemia. The J gene is TRBJ2-3, the V gene TRBV20-1; the D is unclear. The CDR3 spells CSAGTQCF. CDR3 sequence (DNA): TGCAGTGCGGGTACGCAGTGTTTT.